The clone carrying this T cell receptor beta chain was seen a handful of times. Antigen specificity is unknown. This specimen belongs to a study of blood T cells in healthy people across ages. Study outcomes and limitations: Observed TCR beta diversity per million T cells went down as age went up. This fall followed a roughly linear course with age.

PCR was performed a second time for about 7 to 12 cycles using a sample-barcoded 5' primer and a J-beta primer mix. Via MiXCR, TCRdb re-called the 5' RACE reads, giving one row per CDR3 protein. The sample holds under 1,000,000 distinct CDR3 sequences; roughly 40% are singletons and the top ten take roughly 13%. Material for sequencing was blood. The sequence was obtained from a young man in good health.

The CDR3 DNA reads as TGCAGTGCTAGAGATATGATAAACAGGAACTTCAATCAGCCCCAGCATTTT. Its translation is CSARDMINRNFNQPQHF. This sequence joins TRBV20-1 and TRBJ1-5; TRBD1 is a possible D gene (5 bases). V gave up 0 bases and J gave up 3 bases, with 18 bases separating them. The CDR3 runs 17 residues. From germline, CDR1 is DFQATT and CDR2 SNEGSKA (reference sequence).